This T cell receptor beta chain was found in a study of shared clonotypes between healthy human individuals. Study-level points and caveats: Blood alone was sampled, and tissue repertoires likely differ.

The CDR3 extends over 13 amino acids. Between the trimmed V and J ends, which lost 3 bases and 1 base, there was a span of 4 bases. The V gene's germline CDR1 is GTSNPN and CDR2 SVGIG (reference sequence). Notes on this clone: What it binds is unknown.

Per sorted-subset replicate PCR, input was roughly 200 ng DNA, representing around 28,000 T cell genomes. Sequencing used immunoSEQ multiplex PCR; TCRdb keeps in-frame clones, though not all of them. Of some 1,400,000 clones detected, more than 95% appear once; the ten largest clones hold approximately 1.1%. A CD45RA-negative memory subset and a CD45RA+ naive subset were separated from the CD4+ cells. The sequenced sample was naive CD4+ T cells sorted from blood. Subset: CD45RA+ positively selected. J is TRBJ2-6 and V is TRBV30; D not certain. The receptor was isolated from a man aged 25-45 years in good health. CDR3 residues: CAWSQSGANVLTF. In DNA form, the CDR3 reads TGTGCCTGGAGCCAATCTGGGGCCAACGTCCTGACTTTC.